The T cell receptor beta chain described here comes from a study of cytomegalovirus exposure and HLA in healthy donors. Trimming cost V 2 bases and J 5 bases; bases outside gene matches: 9. Germline CDR1 is SGDLS and CDR2 is YYNGEE. The CDR3 is 16 residues long. PCR used 60 Vbeta primers and 13 Jbeta primers. In the study's own analysis: Later reanalysis found approximately 80 million unique TCR beta chains, around 9.9 million of them shared. Clones were sequenced by immunoSEQ multiplex PCR, and TCRdb holds only the in-frame ones, with some missing. The V and J calls and clone size are taken from that table; D and trimming were inferred from the DNA. This table has over 150,000 clones, around 80% appearing once. As concerns this clone: The antigen remains undetermined.

Study findings and constraints: For TCR beta chains, V- and J-gene trimming was later linked to a missense DCLRE1C variant. Accurate prediction of most subjects' HLA-A and HLA-B alleles from TCR beta sequences was reported. Researchers catalogued some 160 TCR beta chains as cytomegalovirus-associated.

The sequenced sample consisted of PBMCs. This sequence originates from a woman aged 40 to 50 in good health and CMV-seronegative. The chain couples TRBV9 to TRBJ2-1; 8 bases map to TRBD2. CDR3 nucleotide sequence: TGTGCCAGCAGCGTTCAAACCGGACTAGCCCACAATGAGCAGTTCTTC. It translates to CASSVQTGLAHNEQFF.